The 16 T cell receptor beta chains in this list originate from one sample, sequenced in a study of siplizumab effects on memory and regulatory T cells. The data were produced by immunoSEQ multiplex PCR, yet TCRdb's version contains in-frame clones alone and is incomplete. The sample contains roughly 80,000 clones, approximately 86% of which appear only once. The sample comprised Tregs sorted from blood. These TCRs come from a human donor in good health.

The CDR3 DNA reads as TGTGCCAGCAGCACGCCGTTCGGGGCTGGAAACACCATATATTTT. Translated: CASSTPFGAGNTIYF. This sequence joins TRBV5-5 and TRBJ1-3, with D uncertain. This CDR3 has 15 residues. Germline loops: CDR1 SGHKS, CDR2 YYEKEE (reference sequence). Trimming took 4 bases from V and 2 from J, leaving 13 bases between them.

The chain employs TRBV6-6 and TRBJ2-7; D is undetermined. CDR1 and CDR2 (germline): MNHNY, SVGAGI (reference sequence). V lost 2 bases to trimming and J lost 0 bases, with 11 bases between them. The CDR3 consists of 15 residues. CDR3 sequence (DNA): TGTGCCAGCAGTTACCTGGATTGGGCCTCCTACGAGCAGTACTTC. It encodes CASSYLDWASYEQYF.

This clone was seen a single time. CDR3 nucleotide sequence: TGCGCCAGCAGTTCACAGGGCTCCTACGAGCAGTACTTC. Its translation is CASSSQGSYEQYF. The V and J genes are TRBV5-1 and TRBJ2-7; D possibly corresponds to TRBD1 (6 bases). Germline lookup yields CDR1 SGHRS and CDR2 YFSETQ. The CDR3 has 13 residues. The V and J ends lost 5 bases and 0 bases respectively, with 9 bases between them.

The DNA of the CDR3 is TGCGCCAGCAGCTTTACCGGGGGAGAGACCCAGTACTTC. Its protein product is CASSFTGGETQYF. This sequence joins TRBV5-1 and TRBJ2-5; the D gene is possibly TRBD2 (6 bases). CDR3 length: 13 amino acids. The V end was cut by 2 bases, the J end by 4 bases, with 9 bases between. CDR1 and CDR2 from the germline V gene are SGHRS and YFSETQ.

The chain combines TRBV4-1 with TRBJ2-7; D is perhaps TRBD2 (6 bases). Trimming removed 0 bases at V and 3 bases at J, with 9 bases between. This CDR3 is 14 amino acids long. In germline, CDR1 is MGHRA, CDR2 YSYEKL. DNA of the CDR3: TGCGCCAGCAGCCAAGATCAGGACTACTACGAGCAGTACTTC. Its translation: CASSQDQDYYEQYF.

CDR3 coding DNA: TGTGCCAGCAGTTACTCCGCGGGGGCCGCGGCGTATTTT. As protein: CASSYSAGAAAYF. This chain uses TRBV6-5 with TRBJ2-3, with D maybe TRBD2 (7 bases). From germline, CDR1 is MNHEY and CDR2 SVGAGI. Trimming left V 0 bases short and J 14 bases short, with 15 bases between. This CDR3 comprises 13 residues.

The V gene is TRBV28, the J gene TRBJ1-1; D is possibly TRBD1 (5 bases). The CDR3 is 14 residues long. Germline CDR1 is MDHEN and CDR2 is SYDVKM. The V gene lost 1 base and the J gene lost 4 bases, with 10 bases spanning the gap. This CDR3 is CASSLSRGPTEAFF. CDR3 in DNA: TGTGCCAGCAGTTTATCCCGGGGCCCCACTGAAGCTTTCTTT. The variable domain in full, with the rest retrieved from reference TRBV28 and TRBJ1-1, is DVKVTQSSRYLVKRTGEKVFLECVQDMDHENMFWYRQDPGLGLRLIYFSYDVKMKEKGDIPEGYSVSREKKERFSLILESASTNQTSMYLCASSLSRGPTEAFFGQGTRLTVV.

The J gene is TRBJ2-6, the V gene TRBV6-1; D unclear. Germline-derived CDR1 and CDR2 are MNHNS and SASEGT. V was trimmed by 8 bases and J by 3 bases, leaving 11 bases between them. The length of the CDR3 is 14 residues. In nucleotides, the CDR3 is TGTGCCAGCGCTAGACTTCTTGGGGCCAACGTCCTGACTTTC. Protein sequence: CASARLLGANVLTF.

The V gene is TRBV2, the J gene TRBJ2-1; the match to TRBD1 covers 7 bases. Germline-derived CDR1 and CDR2 are SNHLY and FYNNEI. The CDR3 is made up of 16 amino acids. V was clipped by 4 bases and J by 6 bases; unmatched bases: 12. The CDR3 spells CASSAPRGTTTNEQFF. CDR3 nucleotide sequence: TGTGCCAGCAGTGCCCCCAGGGGGACGACCACCAATGAGCAGTTCTTC.

CDR3 protein: CASSFWGDYGYTF. DNA for the CDR3: TGTGCCAGCAGTTTCTGGGGAGACTATGGCTACACCTTC. The chain couples TRBV27 to TRBJ1-2; D is uncertain. From germline, CDR1 is MNHEY and CDR2 SMNVEV (reference sequence). The CDR3 has 13 amino acids. V lost 3 bases, J lost 3 bases, and 8 bases lay in between.

As DNA, the CDR3 is TGCGCCAGCAGCGCTACAGGGAAAAACTACGAGCAGTACTTC. Its translation is CASSATGKNYEQYF. This chain connects TRBV5-1 to TRBJ2-7; possible D gene TRBD1, 6 bases. The length of the CDR3 is 14 residues. The germline V gene encodes CDR1 SGHRS and CDR2 YFSETQ. V lost 4 bases and J lost 3, with 14 bases in between.

The chain has TRBV2 and TRBJ2-5; 11 bases line up with TRBD2. Germline V gene sequence: CDR1 SNHLY, CDR2 FYNNEI. The CDR3 totals 16 residues. The junction had 8 bases not matched to a gene; V was cut back by 7 bases and J by 1 base. CDR3 protein: CASKNPSGGFQETQYF. CDR3 nucleotides: TGTGCCAGCAAGAACCCTAGCGGGGGGTTCCAAGAGACCCAGTACTTC. The full variable domain, rest sourced from reference TRBV2 and TRBJ2-5, is EPEVTQTPSHQVTQMGQEVILRCVPISNHLYFYWYRQILGQKVEFLVSFYNNEISEKSEIFDDQFSVERPDGSNFTLKIRSTKLEDSAMYFCASKNPSGGFQETQYFGPGTRLLVL.

About this clone itself: A read error may account for a junction end that differs from germline. Other DNA variants within this sample encode the same CDR3. This chain connects TRBV9 to TRBJ1-2; maybe TRBD1 (6 bases). The germline gives CDR1 SGDLS, CDR2 YYNGEE. The length of the CDR3 is 12 residues. Written as DNA, the CDR3 is TGTGCCAGCAGCGGGACAGTCTATGGTTACACCTTC. The encoded protein is CASSGTVYGYTF.

This clone appeared a single time. The J gene is TRBJ1-5, the V gene TRBV25-1; TRBD1 is a possible D gene (6 bases). The CDR3 is made up of 16 amino acids. Trimming left V 3 bases short and J 5 bases short, with 17 bases between. Germline loops: CDR1 MGHDK, CDR2 SYGVNS. This CDR3 reads CASSDSRGASYQPQHF. The CDR3 bases are TGTGCCAGCAGTGATAGTAGGGGGGCATCGTATCAGCCCCAGCATTTT.

Remarks on this clone: The junction does not match germline at one end; this may be a read error. The V call is TRBV18, the J call TRBJ1-3; possible D gene TRBD1, 5 bases. This CDR3 region has 17 residues. CDR1 and CDR2 from the germline V gene are KGHSH and LQKENI. The CDR3 DNA reads TGTGCCAGCTCACCCCGCCGGGGGGACTCCTCTGGAAACACCACATATTTT. Residues: CASSPRRGDSSGNTTYF.

The J gene is TRBJ1-2, the V gene TRBV6-5; no firm D call. The ends were cut back, 6 bases at V and 4 bases at J, with 15 bases in the middle. Germline-derived CDR1 and CDR2 are MNHEY and SVGAGI. The CDR3 length is 14 residues. For the CDR3, the DNA is TGTGCCAGCAGGGCACCGGGAACTTTCTATGGCTACACCTTC. Translating gives CASRAPGTFYGYTF.